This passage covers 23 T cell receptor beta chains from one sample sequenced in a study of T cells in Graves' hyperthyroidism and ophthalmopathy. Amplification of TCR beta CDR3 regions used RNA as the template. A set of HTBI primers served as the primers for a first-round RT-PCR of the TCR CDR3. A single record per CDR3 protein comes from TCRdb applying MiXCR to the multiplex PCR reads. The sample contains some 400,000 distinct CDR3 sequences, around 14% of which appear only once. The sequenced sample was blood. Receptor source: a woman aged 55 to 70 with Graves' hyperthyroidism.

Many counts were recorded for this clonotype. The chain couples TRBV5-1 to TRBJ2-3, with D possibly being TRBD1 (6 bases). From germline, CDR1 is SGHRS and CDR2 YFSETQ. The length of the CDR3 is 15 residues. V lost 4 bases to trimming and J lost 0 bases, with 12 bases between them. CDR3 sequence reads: CASSQGTMSTDTQYF. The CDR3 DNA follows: TGCGCCAGCAGCCAGGGGACAATGAGCACAGATACGCAGTATTTT.

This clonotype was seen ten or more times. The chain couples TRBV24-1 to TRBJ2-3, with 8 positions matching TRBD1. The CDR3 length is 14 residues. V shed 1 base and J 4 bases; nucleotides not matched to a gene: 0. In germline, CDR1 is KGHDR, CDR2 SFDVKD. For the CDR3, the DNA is TGTGCCACCAGTGATTTACAGGGGGCAGATACGCAGTATTTT. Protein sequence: CATSDLQGADTQYF.

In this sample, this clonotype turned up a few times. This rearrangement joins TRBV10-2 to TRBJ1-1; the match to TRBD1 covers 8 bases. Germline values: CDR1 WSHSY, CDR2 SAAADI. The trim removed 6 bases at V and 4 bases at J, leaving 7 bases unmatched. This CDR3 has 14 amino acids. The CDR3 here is CASRSQGAGTEAFF. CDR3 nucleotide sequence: TGCGCCAGCAGGAGCCAGGGGGCGGGCACTGAAGCTTTCTTT.

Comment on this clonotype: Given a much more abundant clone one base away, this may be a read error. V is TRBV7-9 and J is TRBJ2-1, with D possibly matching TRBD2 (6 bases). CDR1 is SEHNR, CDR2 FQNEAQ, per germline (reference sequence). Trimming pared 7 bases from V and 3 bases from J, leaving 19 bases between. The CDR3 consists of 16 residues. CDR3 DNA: TGTGCCAGCATCCCGGGGCACCCTAGCGACTACAATGAGCAGTTCTTC. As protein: CASIPGHPSDYNEQFF.

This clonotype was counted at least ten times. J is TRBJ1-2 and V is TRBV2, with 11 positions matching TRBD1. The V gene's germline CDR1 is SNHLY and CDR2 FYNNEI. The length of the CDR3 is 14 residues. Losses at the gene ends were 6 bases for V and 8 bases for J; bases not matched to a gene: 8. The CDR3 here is CASRGQGAAQGYTF. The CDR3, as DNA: TGTGCCAGCAGAGGACAGGGGGCGGCTCAAGGCTACACCTTC.

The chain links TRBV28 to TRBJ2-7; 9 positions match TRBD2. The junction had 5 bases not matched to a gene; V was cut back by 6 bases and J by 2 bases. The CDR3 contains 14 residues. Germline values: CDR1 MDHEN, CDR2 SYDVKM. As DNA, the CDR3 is TGTGCCAGCAGCAGACTAGCGGCAACCTACGAGCAGTACTTC. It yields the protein CASSRLAATYEQYF.

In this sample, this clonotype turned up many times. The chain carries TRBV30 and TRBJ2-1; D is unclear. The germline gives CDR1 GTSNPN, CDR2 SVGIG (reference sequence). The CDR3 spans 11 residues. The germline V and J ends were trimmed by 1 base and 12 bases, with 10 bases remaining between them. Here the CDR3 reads CAWSGLRGQFF. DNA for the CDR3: TGTGCCTGGAGTGGGCTTCGTGGGCAGTTCTTC.

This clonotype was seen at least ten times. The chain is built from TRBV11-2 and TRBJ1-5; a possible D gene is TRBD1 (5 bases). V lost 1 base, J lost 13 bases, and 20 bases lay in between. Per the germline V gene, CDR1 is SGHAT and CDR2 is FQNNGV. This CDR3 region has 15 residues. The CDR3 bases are TGTGCCAGCAGCTTAGGGGGGGGGTCCTCCTCAACACAGCATTTT. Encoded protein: CASSLGGGSSSTQHF.

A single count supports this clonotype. As DNA, the CDR3 is TGTGCCAGCAGCTTAGGGAACGCAGACTATGGCTACACCTTC. It is translated as CASSLGNADYGYTF. The chain links TRBV11-1 to TRBJ1-2; D is uncertain. V was shortened by 1 base and J by 3 bases, with 9 bases between the two germline ends. The CDR3 loop spans 14 amino acids. Germline lookup yields CDR1 SGHAT and CDR2 FQDESV (reference sequence).

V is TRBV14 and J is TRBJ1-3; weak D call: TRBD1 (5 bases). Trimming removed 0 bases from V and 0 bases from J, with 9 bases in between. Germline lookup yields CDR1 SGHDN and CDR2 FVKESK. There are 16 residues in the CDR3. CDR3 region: CASSQEWDLSGNTIYF. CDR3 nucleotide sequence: TGTGCCAGCAGCCAAGAATGGGACCTCTCTGGAAACACCATATATTTT.

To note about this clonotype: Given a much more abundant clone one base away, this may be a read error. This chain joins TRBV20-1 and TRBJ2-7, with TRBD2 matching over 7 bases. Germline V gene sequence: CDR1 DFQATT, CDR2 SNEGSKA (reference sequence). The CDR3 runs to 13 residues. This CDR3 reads CSATSVQAYEQCF. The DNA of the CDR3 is TGCAGTGCCACTAGCGTTCAAGCCTACGAGCAGTGCTTC.

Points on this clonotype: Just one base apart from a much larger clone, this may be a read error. The CDR3 bases are TGTCCCTGGACCTCTCAAGAGACCCAGTACTTC. This encodes CPWTSQETQYF. This sequence joins TRBV30 and TRBJ2-5; D gene unclear. Germline V gene data show CDR1 as GTSNPN and CDR2 as SVGIG (reference sequence). CDR3 length equals 11 residues.

The CDR3 DNA sequence: TGTGCCAGCAGTCGTCACTCTGGAAACACCATATATTTT. Its protein is CASSRHSGNTIYF. The chain carries TRBV6-1 and TRBJ1-3; unclear D gene. This CDR3 is 13 amino acids long. The germline V gene has CDR1 MNHNS and CDR2 SASEGT. Trimming cost V 5 bases and J 0 bases, with 5 bases left between them.

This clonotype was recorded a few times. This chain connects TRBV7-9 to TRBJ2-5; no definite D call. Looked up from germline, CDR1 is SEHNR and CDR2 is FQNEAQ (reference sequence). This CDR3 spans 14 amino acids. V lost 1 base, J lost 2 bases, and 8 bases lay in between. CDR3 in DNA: TGTGCCAGCAGCTTAGATCTCCAGCAAGAGACCCAGTACTTC. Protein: CASSLDLQQETQYF.

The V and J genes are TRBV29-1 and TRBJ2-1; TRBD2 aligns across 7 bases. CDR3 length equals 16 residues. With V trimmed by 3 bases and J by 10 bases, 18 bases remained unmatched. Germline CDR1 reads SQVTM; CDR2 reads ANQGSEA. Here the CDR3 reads CSVERAVSGSAGEQFF. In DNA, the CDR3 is TGCAGCGTTGAGAGAGCGGTTAGCGGGTCCGCCGGCGAGCAGTTCTTC.

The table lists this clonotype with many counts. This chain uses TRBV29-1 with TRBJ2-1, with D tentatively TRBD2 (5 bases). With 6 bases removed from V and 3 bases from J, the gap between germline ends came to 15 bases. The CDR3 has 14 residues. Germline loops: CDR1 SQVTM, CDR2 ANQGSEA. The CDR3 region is CSVGEGGLYNEQFF. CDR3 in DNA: TGCAGCGTAGGCGAGGGTGGCCTCTACAATGAGCAGTTCTTC.

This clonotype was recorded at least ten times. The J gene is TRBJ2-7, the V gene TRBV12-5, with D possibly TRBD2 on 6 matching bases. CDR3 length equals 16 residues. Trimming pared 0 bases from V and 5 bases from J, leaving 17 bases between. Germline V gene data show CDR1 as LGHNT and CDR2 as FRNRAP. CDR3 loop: CASGLVLGTGVHEQYF. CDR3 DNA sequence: TGTGCTAGTGGTTTGGTACTTGGTACGGGGGTCCACGAGCAGTACTTC. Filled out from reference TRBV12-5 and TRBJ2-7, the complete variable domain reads DARVTQTPRHKVTEMGQEVTMRCQPILGHNTVFWYRQTMMQGLELLAYFRNRAPLDDSGMPKDRFSAEMPDATLATLKIQPSEPRDSAVYFCASGLVLGTGVHEQYFGPGTRLTVT.

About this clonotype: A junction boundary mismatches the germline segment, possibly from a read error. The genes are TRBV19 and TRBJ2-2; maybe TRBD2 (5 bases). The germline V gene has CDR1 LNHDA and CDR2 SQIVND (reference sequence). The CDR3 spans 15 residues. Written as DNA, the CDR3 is TGTGCCAGTAGTATAGATTTGGAGTACGCCGGGGAACTGTTTTTT. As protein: CASSIDLEYAGELFF.

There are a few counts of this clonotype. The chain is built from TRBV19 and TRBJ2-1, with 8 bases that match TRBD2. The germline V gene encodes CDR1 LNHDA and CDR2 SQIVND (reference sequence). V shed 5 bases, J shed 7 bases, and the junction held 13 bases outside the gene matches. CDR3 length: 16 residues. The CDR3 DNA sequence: TGTGCCAGTAGTCTGGGGACTAGAGGTCCCATAAATGAGCAGTTCTTC. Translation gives CASSLGTRGPINEQFF.

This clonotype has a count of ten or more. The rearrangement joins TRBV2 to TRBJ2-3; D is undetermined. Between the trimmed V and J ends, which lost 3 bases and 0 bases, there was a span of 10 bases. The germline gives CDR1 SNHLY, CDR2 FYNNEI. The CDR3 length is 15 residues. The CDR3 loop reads CASSEDGTSTDTQYF. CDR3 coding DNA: TGTGCCAGCAGTGAGGACGGAACTAGCACAGATACGCAGTATTTT.

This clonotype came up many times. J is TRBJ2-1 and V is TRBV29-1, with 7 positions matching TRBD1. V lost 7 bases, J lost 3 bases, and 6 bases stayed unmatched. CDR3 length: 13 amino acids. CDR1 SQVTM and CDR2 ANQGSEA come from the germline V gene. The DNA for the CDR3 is TGCAGCGCCGCAGGACAGGACTACAATGAGCAGTTCTTC. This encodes CSAAGQDYNEQFF.

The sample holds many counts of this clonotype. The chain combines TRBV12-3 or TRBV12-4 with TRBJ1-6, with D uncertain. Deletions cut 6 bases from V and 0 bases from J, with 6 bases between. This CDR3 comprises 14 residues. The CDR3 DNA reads TGTGCCAGCAGCCTCAGCTCCTATAATTCACCCCTCCACTTT. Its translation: CASSLSSYNSPLHF.

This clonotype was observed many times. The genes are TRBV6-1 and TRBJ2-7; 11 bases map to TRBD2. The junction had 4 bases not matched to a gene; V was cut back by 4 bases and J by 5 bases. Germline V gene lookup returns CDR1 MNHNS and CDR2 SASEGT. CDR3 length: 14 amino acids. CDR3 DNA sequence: TGTGCCAGCAGTGTCACTAGCGGGAGCGACGAGCAGTACTTC. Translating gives CASSVTSGSDEQYF.